These 18 T cell receptor beta chains share one sample of origin, sequenced in a study of T cells in localized non-small cell lung cancer. Profiled with immunoSEQ multiplex PCR; TCRdb holds only in-frame clones, not every one. Among several hundred clones listed, 20% to 25% were seen once. The sample was lung tumor tissue, taken before any cancer treatment. These receptors all stem from an older female donor with stage II squamous cell lung carcinoma.

This clone was picked up a small number of times. The chain employs TRBV6-8 and TRBJ2-1, with D unclear. V gave up 3 bases and J gave up 5 bases, with 14 bases separating them. This CDR3 has 15 residues. Germline CDR1 is MNHGY and CDR2 is SAAAGT. The CDR3 sequence is CASSYLGRSDNEQFF. The CDR3 nucleotides read TGTGCCAGCAGTTATTTAGGGCGGAGTGACAATGAGCAGTTCTTC.

This clone is categorized as medium-sized. This chain uses TRBV11-3 with TRBJ2-3; possibly TRBD2 for D (5 bases). Germline values: CDR1 SGHNT, CDR2 YENEEA. The CDR3 runs 15 residues. The V and J ends lost 5 bases and 2 bases respectively, with 14 bases between them. The CDR3 is CASSPGVALTDTQYF. The CDR3 coding sequence is TGTGCCAGCAGCCCCGGGGTAGCCCTCACAGATACGCAGTATTTT.

The chain employs TRBV2 and TRBJ1-2, with 7 bases fitting TRBD1. The germline gives CDR1 SNHLY, CDR2 FYNNEI. The CDR3 is 12 residues long. V lost 6 bases, J lost 6 bases, and 4 bases stayed unmatched. The CDR3 here is CASSSQGDGYTF. The CDR3 region has the DNA TGTGCCAGCAGCTCCCAGGGGGATGGCTACACCTTC. The full variable domain, with the rest looked up from reference TRBV2 and TRBJ1-2, is EPEVTQTPSHQVTQMGQEVILRCVPISNHLYFYWYRQILGQKVEFLVSFYNNEISEKSEIFDDQFSVERPDGSNFTLKIRSTKLEDSAMYFCASSSQGDGYTFGSGTRLTVV.

Judged by abundance, this clone is medium-sized (0.01 to 0.1%). The rearrangement joins TRBV6-8 to TRBJ2-7; D is possibly TRBD1 or TRBD2 (5 bases each). Germline assignment: CDR1 MNHGY and CDR2 SAAAGT. V shed 2 bases and J shed 3 bases, with 11 bases lying between them. The length of the CDR3 is 14 residues. CDR3 residues: CASSYGLGDYEQYF. The CDR3 DNA is TGTGCCAGCAGTTACGGACTGGGGGACTACGAGCAGTACTTC.

J is TRBJ2-7 and V is TRBV28; D is possibly TRBD2 (7 bases). V lost 5 bases and J lost 4, with 18 bases in between. The CDR3 covers 15 residues. Germline assignment: CDR1 MDHEN and CDR2 SYDVKM. CDR3 residues: CASSTPSGGAYEQYF. The DNA for the CDR3 is TGTGCCAGCAGTACCCCTTCGGGGGGCGCGTACGAGCAGTACTTC.

The chain links TRBV12-2 to TRBJ2-3. TRBV12-2 is marked as a pseudogene. The CDR3 has 14 residues. In DNA form, the CDR3 reads TGTGCCACTAACGGGGCCCCATCCGCAGATACGCAGTATTTT. This codes for CATNGAPSADTQYF.

The rearrangement links TRBV28 to TRBJ1-2; unclear D gene. This CDR3 is built from 12 residues. CDR1 is MDHEN, CDR2 SYDVKM, per germline. V was cut by 7 bases and J by 0 bases, with 6 bases left in between. In DNA, the CDR3 is TGTGCCAGCACTGGGCCTAACTATGGCTACACCTTC. Protein: CASTGPNYGYTF.

This clone was found a few times. V usage is TRBV30 and J usage is TRBJ1-1; D ambiguous. The CDR3 is made up of 11 amino acids. Germline lookup yields CDR1 GTSNPN and CDR2 SVGIG (reference sequence). The CDR3 protein is CALKHNTEAFF. CDR3 bases: TGTGCACTAAAGCATAACACTGAAGCTTTCTTT.

This clone turned up a few times. The J gene is TRBJ1-2, the V gene TRBV28, with a possible D match to TRBD1 (5 bases). The CDR3 spans 16 residues. Germline-derived CDR1 and CDR2 are MDHEN and SYDVKM. Trimming took off 3 bases at V and 3 bases at J, with 17 bases between the two ends. The CDR3 nucleotides read TGTGCCAGCAGTTTGGACTACCAGGGTCTCGACTATGGCTACACCTTC. Translated: CASSLDYQGLDYGYTF.

This clone has more than one count but fewer than ten. This chain uses TRBV6-8 with TRBJ2-7; a possible D gene is TRBD2 (6 bases). V gave up 7 bases and J gave up 1 base, with 17 bases separating them. Germline CDR1 MNHGY, CDR2 SAAAGT. The CDR3 runs to 15 residues. CDR3 sequence: CASKEGATLSYEQYF. The CDR3 DNA sequence: TGTGCCAGCAAGGAGGGAGCGACATTATCCTACGAGCAGTACTTC.

The chain links TRBV19 to TRBJ2-7; no definite D call. With 3 bases removed from V and 2 bases from J, the gap between germline ends came to 8 bases. Germline V gene sequence: CDR1 LNHDA, CDR2 SQIVND (reference sequence). This CDR3 contains 13 residues. Here the CDR3 reads CASSMGFTYEQYF. CDR3 nucleotides: TGTGCCAGTAGTATGGGATTCACCTACGAGCAGTACTTC.

This clone was recorded once. CDR3: CASSLGLAGSTDTQYF. The DNA for the CDR3 is TGCGCCAGCAGCTTGGGGCTAGCGGGGAGCACAGATACGCAGTATTTT. The rearrangement joins TRBV5-1 to TRBJ2-3, with 9 positions matching TRBD2. CDR1 and CDR2 (germline): SGHRS, YFSETQ. The CDR3 is made up of 16 amino acids. Trimming cost V 0 bases and J 0 bases; bases outside gene matches: 2.

J is TRBJ2-3 and V is TRBV11-3; 7 bases fit TRBD2. Trimming removed 3 bases from V and 1 base from J; junction bases left unmatched: 1. The germline V gene encodes CDR1 SGHNT and CDR2 YENEEA. CDR3 size: 14 residues. The CDR3: CASSLGGGTDTQYF. The CDR3, as DNA: TGTGCCAGCAGCTTGGGGGGGGGCACAGATACGCAGTATTTT.

V gene TRBV19 combines with J gene TRBJ2-2; no reliable D call. V shed 3 bases and J shed 0 bases, with 11 bases lying between them. CDR3 size: 16 residues. Germline V gives CDR1 LNHDA, CDR2 SQIVND (reference sequence). The CDR3 bases are TGTGCCAGTAGTATTTTGGGCAGGACGAACACCGGGGAGCTGTTTTTT. Its protein product is CASSILGRTNTGELFF.

The chain uses TRBV28 and TRBJ2-4, with 10 positions matching TRBD2. CDR3 length: 17 residues. V gave up 6 bases and J gave up 4 bases; unmatched junction bases: 12. CDR1 is MDHEN, CDR2 SYDVKM, per germline. Written as DNA, the CDR3 is TGTGCCAGCAGCCAGGCTAGCGGGGGCTTTATAAAAAACATTCAGTACTTC. Residues: CASSQASGGFIKNIQYF.

This clone was recorded a few times. This rearrangement joins TRBV30 to TRBJ1-5; D remains unclear. This CDR3 spans 13 amino acids. Per the germline V gene, CDR1 is GTSNPN and CDR2 is SVGIG (reference sequence). The ends were cut back, 1 base at V and 5 bases at J, with 9 bases in the middle. Here the CDR3 reads CAWSAGPYQPQHF. CDR3 nucleotides: TGTGCCTGGAGTGCCGGACCTTATCAGCCCCAGCATTTT.

This clone was counted between two and nine times. The V and J genes are TRBV19 and TRBJ1-1, with D possibly matching TRBD1 (5 bases). The V end lost 6 bases, the J end lost 1 base, and 9 bases lay between the germline ends. CDR1 and CDR2 (germline): LNHDA, SQIVND (reference sequence). There are 13 residues in the CDR3. CDR3 sequence: CASSGQGNTEAFF. The CDR3 DNA follows: TGTGCCAGTAGCGGGCAGGGGAACACTGAAGCTTTCTTT.

This clone appeared a few times. DNA of the CDR3: TGTGCCTGGAGTGCGGACTCAAACACTGAAGCTTTCTTT. Translation: CAWSADSNTEAFF. This sequence joins TRBV30 and TRBJ1-1; D unclear. The germline V and J ends were trimmed by 1 base and 2 bases, with 8 bases remaining between them. CDR1 is GTSNPN, CDR2 SVGIG, per germline (reference sequence). The length of the CDR3 is 13 residues.